The 15 T cell receptor beta chains in this list originate from one sample, sequenced in a study of long-term antiretroviral therapy in people with HIV. The assay used was immunoSEQ (version v3.0), run at survey level. The table came from immunoSEQ multiplex PCR; TCRdb's copy has only in-frame clones and leaves some out. Of 12,000 or so clones in the sample, about 80% were seen once. The specimen was unsorted PBMCs, collected 3 to 3.2 years before starting antiretroviral therapy. The receptors stem from a man in his forties or fifties with HIV.

The V and J genes are TRBV30 and TRBJ1-3; TRBD1 agrees at 7 bases. The CDR3 is made up of 14 amino acids. Per germline, CDR1 GTSNPN and CDR2 SVGIG (reference sequence). V lost 2 bases to trimming and J lost 3 bases; unmatched junction nucleotides: 4. The CDR3 sequence is CAWSTGDSGNTIYF. The CDR3, as DNA: TGTGCCTGGAGTACCGGGGACAGTGGAAACACCATATATTTT.

This clone was detected once. The chain is built from TRBV19 and TRBJ2-3; TRBD2 matches 8 bases. V lost 5 bases, J lost 5 bases, and 6 bases stayed unmatched. Per the germline V gene, CDR1 is LNHDA and CDR2 is SQIVND (reference sequence). The length of the CDR3 is 14 residues. The CDR3 is CASSFGLARDTQYF. Here the CDR3 DNA reads TGTGCCAGTAGTTTTGGACTAGCTCGAGATACGCAGTATTTT.

The chain recombines TRBV7-9 with TRBJ2-3; D is possibly TRBD1 or TRBD2 (5 bases each). Germline V gene lookup returns CDR1 SEHNR and CDR2 FQNEAQ (reference sequence). V was shortened by 1 base and J by 2 bases, with 13 bases between the two germline ends. The CDR3 is 16 amino acids. The chain's CDR3 is CASSLEGRADTDTQYF. The CDR3 nucleotides are TGTGCCAGCAGCTTAGAGGGACGGGCGGACACAGATACGCAGTATTTT.

The genes are TRBV5-5 and TRBJ1-5; a possible D gene is TRBD1 (5 bases). This CDR3 has 15 amino acids. CDR1 and CDR2 (germline): SGHKS, YYEKEE (reference sequence). Trimming left V 5 bases short and J 7 bases short, with 19 bases between. The chain's CDR3 is CASSISGTLRQPQHF. The CDR3 nucleotides read TGTGCCAGCAGTATCTCCGGGACCCTAAGACAGCCCCAGCATTTT.

The chain is built from TRBV6-1 and TRBJ2-5, with D maybe TRBD1 (6 bases). This CDR3 region has 14 residues. Germline loops: CDR1 MNHNS, CDR2 SASEGT. The ends were cut back, 6 bases at V and 2 bases at J, with 13 bases in the middle. CDR3 sequence reads: CASRPRGQQETQYF. CDR3 nucleotides: TGTGCCAGCAGGCCTCGAGGACAGCAAGAGACCCAGTACTTC.

The chain combines TRBV18 with TRBJ2-7; TRBD2 matches at 7 bases. The CDR3 has 14 residues. With 6 bases clipped from V and 2 bases from J, the junction kept 7 bases outside the gene matches. Germline values: CDR1 KGHSH, CDR2 LQKENI. The chain's CDR3 is CASSRLAATYEQYF. Written as DNA, the CDR3 is TGTGCCAGCTCCCGACTAGCAGCTACCTACGAGCAGTACTTC.

The CDR3 reads CASSNLRGGAEQYF. The CDR3 nucleotides are TGTGCCAGCAGCAACCTTAGGGGAGGGGCCGAGCAGTACTTC. This chain joins TRBV7-8 and TRBJ2-7, with 7 bases matching TRBD2. Germline CDR1 reads SGHVS; CDR2 reads FQNEAQ. The CDR3 length is 14 residues. After removal of 5 bases from V and 6 bases from J, the junction contained 10 bases not matched to a gene.

The chain employs TRBV28 and TRBJ2-7; tentatively, D is TRBD1 (6 bases). CDR3 length equals 13 residues. The V gene's germline CDR1 is MDHEN and CDR2 SYDVKM. V shed 4 bases and J shed 5 bases, with 12 bases lying between them. The CDR3 sequence: CASSSQNRDEQYF. The CDR3, as DNA: TGTGCCAGCAGTTCACAAAACAGGGACGAGCAGTACTTC.

V is TRBV6-5 and J is TRBJ2-7; no firm D call. The germline gives CDR1 MNHEY, CDR2 SVGAGI. This CDR3 has 11 residues. Trimming removed 8 bases at V and 3 bases at J, with 8 bases between. CDR3 in amino acids: CASGSSYEQYF. Written as DNA, the CDR3 is TGTGCCAGCGGGTCCAGCTACGAGCAGTACTTC.

The sample holds a few counts of this clone. The CDR3 spells CASSVARGQVSGGELFF. In nucleotides, the CDR3 is TGTGCCAGCAGCGTAGCGAGGGGGCAGGTCTCCGGCGGGGAGCTGTTTTTT. The gene calls are TRBV9 and TRBJ2-2; 7 positions match TRBD1. The length of the CDR3 is 17 residues. The V gene's germline CDR1 is SGDLS and CDR2 YYNGEE. Trimming removed 0 bases from V and 7 bases from J; junction bases left unmatched: 12.

This chain connects TRBV29-1 to TRBJ2-5; 13 bases agree with TRBD2. The V gene's germline CDR1 is SQVTM and CDR2 ANQGSEA. The V gene end was trimmed by 6 bases and the J gene end by 5 bases; junction bases not matched to a gene: 6. There are 14 residues in the CDR3. The CDR3, as DNA: TGCAGCGTACTGGGACTAGCGGGATCTGAGACCCAGTACTTC. Translated: CSVLGLAGSETQYF.

The CDR3 DNA follows: TGTGCCAGCCTAAACCCACGAGAAGGTGGTGGCTACACCTTC. It translates to CASLNPREGGGYTF. The chain carries TRBV6-5 and TRBJ1-2, with D unclear. Trimming removed 8 bases from V and 7 bases from J, with 20 bases in between. There are 14 residues in the CDR3. CDR1 MNHEY and CDR2 SVGAGI come from the germline V gene.

The genes are TRBV30 and TRBJ2-1; no definite D call. The germline V gene has CDR1 GTSNPN and CDR2 SVGIG (reference sequence). The CDR3 is 13 amino acids. The germline V and J ends were trimmed by 1 base and 3 bases, with 7 bases remaining between them. The CDR3 spells CAWSGYFYNEQFF. In DNA form, the CDR3 reads TGTGCCTGGAGTGGTTACTTCTACAATGAGCAGTTCTTC.

The V call is TRBV7-9, the J call TRBJ1-2, with D maybe TRBD1 (5 bases). This CDR3 contains 15 residues. Between the trimmed V and J ends, which lost 4 bases and 3 bases, there was a span of 15 bases. Per the germline V gene, CDR1 is SEHNR and CDR2 is FQNEAQ (reference sequence). Written as DNA, the CDR3 is TGTGCCAGCAGCTCATCTCCCGGGGGAGACTATGGCTACACCTTC. Its protein product is CASSSSPGGDYGYTF.

This clone was seen a few times. The chain couples TRBV21-1 to TRBJ2-7; the table calls TRBD1, which could not be checked here. TRBV21-1 represents a pseudogene. The CDR3 covers 15 residues. The CDR3 DNA reads as TGTGCCAGCAGCAAAGGGCAGGGTAATTCCAACGAGCAGTACTTC. Its translation: CASSKGQGNSNEQYF.